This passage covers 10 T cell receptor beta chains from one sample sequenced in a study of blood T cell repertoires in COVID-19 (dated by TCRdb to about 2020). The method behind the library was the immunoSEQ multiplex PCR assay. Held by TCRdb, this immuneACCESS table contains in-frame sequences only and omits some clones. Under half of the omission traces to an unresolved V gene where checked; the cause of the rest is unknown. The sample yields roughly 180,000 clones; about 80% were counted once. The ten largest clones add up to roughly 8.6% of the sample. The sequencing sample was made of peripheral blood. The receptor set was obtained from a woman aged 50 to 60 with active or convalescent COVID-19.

CDR3 DNA: TGTGCCAGCAGCTTAGACGGGGGATCGAACACTGAAGCTTTCTTT. This encodes CASSLDGGSNTEAFF. This chain connects TRBV7-2 to TRBJ1-1; perhaps TRBD1 as D (5 bases). This CDR3 is built from 15 residues. V shed 1 base and J shed 1 base, with 10 bases lying between them. Germline CDR1 SGHTA, CDR2 FQGNSA.

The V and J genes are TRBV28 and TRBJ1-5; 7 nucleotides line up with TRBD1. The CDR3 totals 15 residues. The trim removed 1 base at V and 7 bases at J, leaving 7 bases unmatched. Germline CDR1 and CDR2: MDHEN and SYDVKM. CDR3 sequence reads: CASSLSGGGGQPQHF. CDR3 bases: TGTGCCAGCAGTTTATCCGGAGGGGGCGGGCAGCCCCAGCATTTT.

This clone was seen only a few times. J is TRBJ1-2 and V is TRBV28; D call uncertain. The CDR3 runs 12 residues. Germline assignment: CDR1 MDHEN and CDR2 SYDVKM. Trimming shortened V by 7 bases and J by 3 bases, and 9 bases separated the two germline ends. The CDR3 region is CASTSRDYGYTF. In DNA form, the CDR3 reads TGTGCCAGCACCTCTCGGGACTATGGCTACACCTTC.

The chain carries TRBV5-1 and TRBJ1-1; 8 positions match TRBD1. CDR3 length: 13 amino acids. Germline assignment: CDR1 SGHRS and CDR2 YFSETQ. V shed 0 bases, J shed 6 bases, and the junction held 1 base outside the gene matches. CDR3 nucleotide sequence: TGCGCCAGCAGCTTGGAACAGGGGGCTGAAGCTTTCTTT. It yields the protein CASSLEQGAEAFF. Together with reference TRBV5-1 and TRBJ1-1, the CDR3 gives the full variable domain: KAGVTQTPRYLIKTRGQQVTLSCSPISGHRSVSWYQQTPGQGLQFLFEYFSETQRNKGNFPGRFSGRQFSNSRSEMNVSTLELGDSALYLCASSLEQGAEAFFGQGTRLTVV.

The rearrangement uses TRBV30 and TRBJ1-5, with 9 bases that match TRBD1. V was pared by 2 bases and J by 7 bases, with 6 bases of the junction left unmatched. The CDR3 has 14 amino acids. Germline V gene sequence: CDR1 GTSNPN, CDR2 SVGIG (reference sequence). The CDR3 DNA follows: TGTGCCTGGAGTTCCGGGACAGGGAGCCAGCCCCAGCATTTT. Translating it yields CAWSSGTGSQPQHF.

CDR3 protein: CASSLSRDRGRLPSGYTF. The CDR3 DNA sequence: TGTGCCAGCAGTTTATCGCGGGACAGGGGGCGCCTTCCCTCGGGCTACACCTTC. The V and J genes are TRBV27 and TRBJ1-2, with 12 bases fitting TRBD1. Germline V CDR1 and CDR2: MNHEY, SMNVEV (reference sequence). The J segment lost 8 bases and the V segment lost 0 bases, leaving 13 bases of the junction unmatched. This CDR3 has 18 amino acids.

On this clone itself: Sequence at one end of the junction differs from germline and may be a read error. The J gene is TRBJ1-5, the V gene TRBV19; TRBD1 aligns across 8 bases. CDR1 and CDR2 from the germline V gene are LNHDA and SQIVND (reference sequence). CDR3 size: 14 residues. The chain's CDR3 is CASSVDRGVGPQHF. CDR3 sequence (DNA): TGTGCCAGTAGTGTAGACAGGGGCGTTGGGCCCCAGCATTTT.

The CDR3 loop reads CSATNTGELFF. DNA of the CDR3: TGCAGCGCCACGAACACCGGGGAGCTGTTTTTT. The chain employs TRBV29-1 and TRBJ2-2; D unresolved. The CDR3 sequence is 11 residues long. With 7 bases removed from V and 0 bases from J, the gap between germline ends came to 3 bases. The germline V gene has CDR1 SQVTM and CDR2 ANQGSEA.

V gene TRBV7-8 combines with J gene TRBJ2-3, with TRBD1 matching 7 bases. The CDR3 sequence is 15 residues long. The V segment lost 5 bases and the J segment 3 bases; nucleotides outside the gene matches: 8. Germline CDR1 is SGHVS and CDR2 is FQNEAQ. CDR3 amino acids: CASSPDRLMTDTQYF. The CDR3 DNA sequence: TGTGCCAGCAGCCCGGACAGGTTAATGACAGATACGCAGTATTTT.

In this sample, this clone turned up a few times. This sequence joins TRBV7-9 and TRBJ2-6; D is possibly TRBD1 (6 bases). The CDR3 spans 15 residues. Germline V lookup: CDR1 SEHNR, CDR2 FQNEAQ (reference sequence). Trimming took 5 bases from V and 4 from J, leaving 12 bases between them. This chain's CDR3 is CASSRQGQGANVLTF. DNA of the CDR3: TGTGCCAGCAGCCGCCAGGGGCAGGGGGCCAACGTCCTGACTTTC. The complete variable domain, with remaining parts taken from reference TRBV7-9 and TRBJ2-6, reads DTGVSQNPRHKITKRGQNVTFRCDPISEHNRLYWYRQTLGQGPEFLTYFQNEAQLEKSRLLSDRFSAERPKGSFSTLEIQRTEQGDSAMYLCASSRQGQGANVLTFGAGSRLTVL.